A selection of T cell receptor beta chains follows, all from one sample in a study of regulatory T cells in long-lasting Graves disease. One entry per CDR3 protein, called by TCRdb with MiXCR from the multiplex PCR reads. The repertoire includes about 460,000 distinct CDR3 sequences, approximately 14% of them detected once, and 17% sits in the top ten. The same sample was also used in a study of T cells in Graves' hyperthyroidism and ophthalmopathy.

This sample comprised peripheral blood mononuclear cells (PBMCs), obtained at new diagnosis, from a patient treated with antithyroid drugs. Receptor source: a woman aged 50 to 60 with Graves disease. The CDR3 runs from the conserved cysteine through the conserved F or W. Fields, in order: V gene, clone size, D gene, J gene, CDR3 DNA, CDR3 protein. The D gene is left open where the match is weak. Part of the rows lack a size; the others show once, few, many or a class for expanded clones.

TRBV5-1	-	-	TRBJ2-7	TGCGCCAGCAGCTTGGGAAGTTTCGGAGCCTACGAGCAGTACTTC	CASSLGSFGAYEQYF
TRBV5-4	-	-	TRBJ2-5	TGTGCCAGCAGCTCACAGTCCATCGAAGAGACCCAGTACTTC	CASSSQSIEETQYF
TRBV5-6	many	TRBD1	TRBJ1-2	TGTGCCAGCAGTCGGCAGGGGGCAGGTGGCTACACCTTC	CASSRQGAGGYTF
TRBV7-3	many	TRBD2	TRBJ2-7	TGTGCCAGCAGCTTATGTCAGCGGGAGGGCGACGAGCAGTACTTC	CASSLCQREGDEQYF
TRBV3-1	many	-	TRBJ1-2	TGTGCCAGCAGCCACGGGACATCCTATGGCTACACCTTC	CASSHGTSYGYTF
TRBV5-1	-	TRBD2	TRBJ2-3	TGCGCCAGCAGCTGGGGACTAGCGGGAGAGACAGATACGCAGTATTTT	CASSWGLAGETDTQYF
TRBV9	few	-	TRBJ2-7	TGTGCCAGCAGCCCTCCCCGTAGGTCCGAGCAGTACTTC	CASSPPRRSEQYF
TRBV5-1	many	TRBD1	TRBJ2-7	TGCGCCAGCAGCTTGGAGCCGGGACAGGGACTCTACGAGCAGTACTTC	CASSLEPGQGLYEQYF
TRBV24-1	-	-	TRBJ2-1	TGTGCCACCAGTGATGGACAGTCGACGGACAATGAGCAGTTCTTC	CATSDGQSTDNEQFF
TRBV4-1	many	TRBD1	TRBJ1-1	TGCGCCAGCAGCCAGATGGGACAGGCCAACACTGAAGCTTTCTTT	CASSQMGQANTEAFF
TRBV7-3	few	TRBD1	TRBJ2-3	TGTGCCAGCAGCTTAACCCGGGACAGGGGGACAGATACGCAGTATTTT	CASSLTRDRGTDTQYF
TRBV11-2	many	-	TRBJ2-1	TGTGCCAGCAGCTCTTCCAGGAACAATGAGCAGTTCTTC	CASSSSRNNEQFF